Listed below are T cell receptor beta chains from one sample, sequenced in a study of regulatory dendritic cells for organ transplantation. For these TCRs, the target antigens are not known. Some clones are missing from TCRdb's copy, which holds only in-frame ones; the method was immunoSEQ multiplex PCR. Of approximately 12,000 clones listed, around three quarters are singletons. Sample: naive CD4+ T cells from blood cultured with regulatory dendritic cells. The receptor source for this set is a human donor in good health. Each CDR3 is given with its conserved first and last residue. A D gene is named only where the DNA matches it firmly. Only part of the rows carry a size: once, few, many, or a class if the clone is expanded.

abundance	j_gene	d_gene	len	v_gene	CDR3aa	CDR3nt
.	TRBJ1-5	.	15	TRBV18	CASSPPGGSNQPQHF	TGTGCCAGCTCACCCCCAGGTGGAAGCAATCAGCCCCAGCATTTT
.	TRBJ2-1	TRBD2	15	TRBV19	CASTSGGAGVNEQFF	TGTGCCAGTACTAGCGGGGGGGCAGGGGTCAATGAGCAGTTCTTC
few	TRBJ2-7	TRBD1	15	TRBV10-2	CASRDPRTGTYEQYF	TGCGCCAGCAGGGACCCGCGGACAGGGACCTACGAGCAGTACTTC
.	TRBJ2-5	TRBD1	14	TRBV15	CATTIDRGRETQYF	TGTGCCACCACGATCGACAGGGGGCGAGAGACCCAGTACTTC
.	TRBJ2-5	TRBD2	16	TRBV7-7	CASSSGLAGGQETQYF	TGTGCCAGCAGCTCGGGACTAGCGGGGGGACAAGAGACCCAGTACTTC
.	TRBJ1-4	.	15	TRBV6-5	CASSTPRETREKLFF	TGTGCCAGCAGTACCCCCAGGGAAACGAGAGAAAAACTGTTTTTT
.	TRBJ2-3	TRBD2	16	TRBV7-6	CASSLKSSGGPHTQYF	TGTGCCAGCAGCTTAAAGTCTAGCGGGGGGCCCCATACGCAGTATTTT
.	TRBJ1-1	.	17	TRBV5-1	CASSKFIGAKENTEAFF	TGCGCCAGCAGCAAATTCATTGGGGCCAAGGAGAACACTGAAGCTTTCTTT
.	TRBJ2-2	TRBD1	15	TRBV7-6	CASSYRGTNTGELFF	TGTGCCAGCAGCTACAGGGGGACGAACACCGGGGAGCTGTTTTTT
.	TRBJ1-3	.	14	TRBV6-6	CASSSGASGNTIYF	TGTGCCAGCAGTTCCGGTGCCTCTGGAAACACCATATATTTT
.	TRBJ2-2	TRBD2	18	TRBV27	CASSSPPLAGANTGELFF	TGTGCCAGCAGTTCCCCCCCACTAGCGGGGGCGAACACCGGGGAGCTGTTTTTT
.	TRBJ2-1	TRBD2	18	TRBV23-1	CASSQVRLRGVRGYEQFF	TGCGCCAGCAGTCAAGTGCGCCTCCGGGGGGTACGAGGGTATGAGCAGTTCTTC
.	TRBJ2-1	TRBD2	16	TRBV5-5	CASSLDSGGAYNEQFF	TGTGCCAGCAGCTTGGACAGCGGGGGGGCTTACAATGAGCAGTTCTTC
.	TRBJ2-1	.	12	TRBV6-5	CATSGPYNEQFF	TGTGCCACGAGCGGACCCTACAATGAGCAGTTCTTC
.	TRBJ2-1	.	15	TRBV19	CASSMEQTKYNEQFF	TGTGCCAGTAGTATGGAACAGACTAAATACAATGAGCAGTTCTTC
.	TRBJ2-2	TRBD1	19	TRBV5-3	CARSRTGGGYLKNTGELFF	TGTGCCAGAAGCCGGACAGGGGGCGGATATTTAAAGAACACCGGGGAGCTGTTTTTT
.	TRBJ1-2	.	15	TRBV5-6	CASSLEQGFNYGYTF	TGTGCCAGCAGCTTGGAGCAGGGCTTTAACTATGGCTACACCTTC
.	TRBJ2-7	TRBD1	14	TRBV6-4	CASIRKDRVYEQYF	TGTGCCAGCATCCGCAAGGACAGGGTCTACGAGCAGTACTTC
.	TRBJ1-1	.	16	TRBV15	CATSRETGAYPPIAFF	TGTGCCACCAGCAGAGAAACTGGGGCATACCCTCCTATAGCTTTCTTT
.	TRBJ2-2	TRBD1	18	TRBV27	CASSSNRGRIGNTGELFF	TGTGCCAGCAGTTCGAACAGGGGGCGCATCGGGAACACCGGGGAGCTGTTTTTT
.	TRBJ2-1	TRBD1	17	TRBV19	CASSIVPPGQGLNEQFF	TGTGCCAGTAGTATAGTCCCCCCGGGACAGGGTCTGAATGAGCAGTTCTTC
few	TRBJ2-5	TRBD2	15	TRBV29-1	CSVVLASGGQETQYF	TGCAGCGTTGTCCTGGCTAGCGGAGGACAAGAGACCCAGTACTTC
.	TRBJ1-1	.	14	TRBV18	CASSSDGGNTEAFF	TGTGCCAGCTCCTCCGACGGGGGAAACACTGAAGCTTTCTTT
.	TRBJ2-7	.	14	TRBV5-1	CASSLMQGPGEQYF	TGCGCCAGCAGCTTGATGCAGGGGCCGGGTGAGCAGTACTTC
.	TRBJ2-1	.	11	TRBV5-1	CASSLAGEQFF	TGCGCCAGCAGCTTGGCGGGTGAGCAGTTCTTC
.	TRBJ1-2	TRBD1	15	TRBV6-5	CASSYSPTGYEGYTF	TGTGCCAGCAGTTACTCCCCGACAGGGTATGAGGGCTACACCTTC
.	TRBJ1-1	TRBD1	11	TRBV6-6	CASGNQGGAFF	TGTGCCAGCGGGAACCAGGGGGGAGCTTTCTTT
.	TRBJ1-5	.	14	TRBV6-6	CASSQGQFNQPQHF	TGTGCCAGCAGTCAAGGACAATTCAATCAGCCCCAGCATTTT
.	TRBJ1-6	.	13	TRBV2	CASSDIENSPLHF	TGTGCCAGCAGTGACATCGAGAATTCACCCCTCCACTTT
.	TRBJ2-2	TRBD1	15	TRBV11-3	CASSAGTGVTGELFF	TGTGCCAGCAGCGCCGGGACAGGGGTAACCGGGGAGCTGTTTTTT
.	TRBJ1-2	.	15	TRBV6-5	CASSTTGTFVYGYTF	TGTGCCAGCAGTACGACCGGGACATTTGTATATGGCTACACCTTC
once	TRBJ1-4	TRBD1	13	TRBV9	CASSRGQGEKLFF	TGTGCCAGCAGCCGAGGACAGGGGGAAAAACTGTTTTTT
.	TRBJ1-2	.	14	TRBV6-1	CASSEEGRFRGYTF	TGTGCCAGCAGTGAAGAAGGCAGGTTTAGGGGCTACACCTTC
.	TRBJ2-2	TRBD2	17	TRBV11-3	CASSPRGGWQNAGELFF	TGTGCCAGCAGCCCCCGCGGGGGTTGGCAGAACGCCGGGGAGCTGTTTTTT
few	TRBJ2-2	TRBD2	16	TRBV19	CATKLAGGANTGELFF	TGTGCCACTAAACTAGCGGGGGGAGCGAACACCGGGGAGCTGTTTTTT
.	TRBJ2-5	.	15	TRBV7-2	CASSLETGGGQTQYF	TGTGCCAGCAGCTTAGAGACTGGGGGCGGGCAGACCCAGTACTTC
.	TRBJ2-5	.	14	TRBV18	CASSPQGRRETQYF	TGTGCCAGCTCACCACAGGGGAGGCGAGAGACCCAGTACTTC
few	TRBJ1-5	.	16	TRBV4-3	CASSQDPGYSNQPQHF	TGCGCCAGCAGCCAAGATCCCGGGTATAGCAATCAGCCCCAGCATTTT
.	TRBJ1-1	.	12	TRBV27	CASSLLDLAAFF	TGTGCCAGCAGTTTACTCGACCTAGCAGCTTTCTTT
.	TRBJ1-5	TRBD1	15	TRBV5-1	CASSLSQGAGQPQHF	TGCGCCAGCAGCTTATCTCAGGGGGCAGGTCAGCCCCAGCATTTT
.	TRBJ1-2	.	16	TRBV27	CASSLIREGLPKGYTF	TGTGCCAGCAGTTTAATTCGGGAGGGACTACCTAAAGGCTACACCTTC
.	TRBJ2-3	TRBD2	16	TRBV5-1	CASSLGTSGGTDTQYF	TGCGCCAGCAGCCTCGGGACTAGCGGAGGCACAGATACGCAGTATTTT
few	TRBJ2-7	.	11	TRBV10-3	CAISESPSLYF	TGTGCCATCAGTGAGTCGCCGAGTTTGTACTTC
.	TRBJ1-1	TRBD1	14	TRBV7-2	CASSSQGAGTEAFF	TGTGCCAGCAGCTCGCAGGGGGCCGGCACTGAAGCTTTCTTT
few	TRBJ1-1	TRBD1	14	TRBV5-1	CASSTGQGDTEAFF	TGCGCCAGCAGCACGGGACAGGGGGACACTGAAGCTTTCTTT
.	TRBJ1-5	.	15	TRBV4-1	CASSQGNRDNQPQHF	TGCGCCAGCAGCCAAGGAAACAGGGACAATCAGCCCCAGCATTTT
.	TRBJ1-6	TRBD1	15	TRBV29-1	CSVEDGTGGNSPLHF	TGCAGCGTTGAAGACGGGACAGGGGGAAATTCACCCCTCCACTTT
.	TRBJ2-1	.	13	TRBV2	CASRGGSYNEQFF	TGTGCCAGCAGGGGGGGTTCCTACAATGAGCAGTTCTTC
.	TRBJ2-1	TRBD1	14	TRBV5-6	CASSPRQGWDEQFF	TGTGCCAGCAGCCCGCGACAGGGGTGGGATGAGCAGTTCTTC
.	TRBJ2-3	.	13	TRBV5-4	CASSLDYTDTQYF	TGTGCCAGCAGCTTGGACTACACAGATACGCAGTATTTT
.	TRBJ2-5	.	14	TRBV5-1	CASSPTGDLKSQYF	TGCGCCAGCAGCCCAACGGGGGACCTTAAGTCTCAGTACTTC